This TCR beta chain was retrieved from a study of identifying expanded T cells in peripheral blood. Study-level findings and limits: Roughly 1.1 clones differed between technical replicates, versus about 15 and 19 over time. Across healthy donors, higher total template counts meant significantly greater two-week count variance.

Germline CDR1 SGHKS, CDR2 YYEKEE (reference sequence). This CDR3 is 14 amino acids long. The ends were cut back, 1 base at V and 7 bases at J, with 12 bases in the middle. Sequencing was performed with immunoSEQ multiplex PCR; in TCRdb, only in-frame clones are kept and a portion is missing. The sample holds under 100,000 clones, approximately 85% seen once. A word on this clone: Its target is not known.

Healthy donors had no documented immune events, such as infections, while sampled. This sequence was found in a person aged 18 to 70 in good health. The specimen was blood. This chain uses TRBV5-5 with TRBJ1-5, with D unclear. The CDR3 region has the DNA TGTGCCAGCAGCTTGAGTCCAAAGGTCCAGCCCCAGCATTTT. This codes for CASSLSPKVQPQHF.